Below are 22 T cell receptor beta chains sequenced from a single sample in a study of T cells in Graves' hyperthyroidism and ophthalmopathy. Amplified TCR beta CDR3 regions derived from RNA transcripts. RT-PCR in the first round (using the HTBI primer set) targeted the TCR CDR3. TCRdb re-called the multiplex PCR reads through MiXCR, storing one row per CDR3 protein. The sample consists of 550,000 to 700,000 distinct CDR3 sequences, around 45% of them appearing once. Sequencing was done on a sample of peripheral blood or thyroid tissue (not recorded which). Source of these receptors: an adult woman with Graves' disease, either hyperthyroidism or ophthalmopathy (not recorded which).

This chain uses TRBV29-1 with TRBJ2-5, with a weak D call TRBD1 (5 bases). Trimming cost V 8 bases and J 4 bases, with 17 bases left between them. Germline loops: CDR1 SQVTM, CDR2 ANQGSEA. The CDR3 has 13 residues. Written as DNA, the CDR3 is TGCAGCAGAGAAACCCAGGGCCCAGAGACCCAGTACTTC. Translated: CSRETQGPETQYF.

The table lists this clonotype with a count of one. The chain has TRBV24-1 and TRBJ1-1, with D possibly matching TRBD1 (6 bases). Trimming shortened V by 3 bases and J by 6 bases, and 10 bases separated the two germline ends. Germline-derived CDR1 and CDR2 are KGHDR and SFDVKD. The length of the CDR3 is 13 residues. The CDR3 loop is CATSDGGLAEAFF. As DNA, the CDR3 is TGTGCCACCAGTGATGGGGGGCTCGCTGAAGCTTTCTTT.

This clonotype was seen at least ten times. The chain carries TRBV25-1 and TRBJ2-5; 8 nucleotides match TRBD2. Germline values: CDR1 MGHDK, CDR2 SYGVNS. There are 16 residues in the CDR3. J lost 5 bases, V lost 1 base, and 9 bases had no gene match. CDR3 sequence (DNA): TGTGCCAGCAGTGAATCCGGGACTAGTCGCCGGGAGACCCAGTACTTC. As protein: CASSESGTSRRETQYF.

V and J are TRBV7-2 and TRBJ1-5; 7 positions match TRBD1. The germline gives CDR1 SGHTA, CDR2 FQGNSA. CDR3 size: 15 residues. Trimming removed 5 bases from V and 7 bases from J; junction bases left unmatched: 11. This chain's CDR3 is CASSQEYRGFQPQHF. In DNA, the CDR3 is TGTGCCAGCAGCCAGGAGTACAGGGGCTTCCAGCCCCAGCATTTT.

The V and J genes are TRBV29-1 and TRBJ1-2, with 7 bases lining up with TRBD1. Trimming took 5 bases from V and 8 from J; bases not matched to a gene: 8. CDR3 length: 12 residues. Germline V CDR1 and CDR2: SQVTM, ANQGSEA. The CDR3 DNA sequence: TGCAGCGTTACCGGGACAGCGAACGGCTACACCTTC. Its protein product is CSVTGTANGYTF. Filled out from reference TRBV29-1 and TRBJ1-2, the complete variable domain reads SAVISQKPSRDICQRGTSLTIQCQVDSQVTMMFWYRQQPGQSLTLIATANQGSEATYESGFVIDKFPISRPNLTFSTLTVSNMSPEDSSIYLCSVTGTANGYTFGSGTRLTVV.

This clonotype was recorded once. V and J are TRBV7-2 and TRBJ1-2; D is possibly TRBD1 (6 bases). Germline lookup yields CDR1 SGHTA and CDR2 FQGNSA. V was shortened by 5 bases and J by 3 bases, with 16 bases between the two germline ends. The CDR3 has 15 residues. The CDR3 sequence is CASSNPGQNYYGYTF. DNA for the CDR3: TGTGCCAGCAGCAACCCCGGACAGAACTACTATGGCTACACCTTC.

The V and J genes are TRBV11-3 and TRBJ2-6; D is unresolved. CDR1 SGHNT and CDR2 YENEEA come from the germline V gene. Trimming removed 1 base at V and 2 bases at J, with 6 bases between. The CDR3 sequence is 15 residues long. CDR3 DNA sequence: TGTGCCAGCAGCTTAGTTGGGACTGGGGCCAACGTCCTGACTTTC. It yields the protein CASSLVGTGANVLTF.

A note on this clonotype: A much larger clone differs from this one at a single base, so this may be a read error. The gene calls are TRBV25-1 and TRBJ1-2, with 9 bases fitting TRBD1. In germline, CDR1 is MGHDK, CDR2 SYGVNS. CDR3 size: 14 residues. Trimming took 6 bases from V and 4 from J; bases not matched to a gene: 6. The CDR3 loop reads CASSKQGAPYGYTF. CDR3 nucleotide sequence: TGTGCCAGCAGCAAACAGGGGGCTCCCTATGGCTACACCTTC.

This clonotype was observed once. The chain couples TRBV7-8 to TRBJ1-4; 9 bases are a match to TRBD1. CDR1 is SGHVS and CDR2 is FQNEAQ in the germline V gene. V lost 5 bases, J lost 7 bases, and 5 bases stayed unmatched. There are 14 residues in the CDR3. CDR3 nucleotide sequence: TGTGCCAGCAGCCCATGGACAGGGGTTGAAAAACTGTTTTTT. The encoded protein is CASSPWTGVEKLFF.

This clonotype has only a few counts. V and J are TRBV6-5 and TRBJ2-7, with D perhaps matching TRBD1 or TRBD2 (6 bases each). V was cut by 6 bases and J by 3 bases, with 18 bases left in between. The germline gives CDR1 MNHEY, CDR2 SVGAGI. The CDR3 consists of 15 residues. CDR3 nucleotides: TGTGCCAGCAGCCCTCAGCGAGGGGGGATCTACGAGCAGTACTTC. It specifies CASSPQRGGIYEQYF.

V usage is TRBV7-9 and J usage is TRBJ1-3, with a tentative D call TRBD1 (6 bases). Germline CDR1 is SEHNR and CDR2 is FQNEAQ (reference sequence). V lost 6 bases to trimming and J lost 4 bases, with 16 bases between them. The CDR3 spans 15 residues. The DNA for the CDR3 is TGTGCCAGCAGAAGCAGGGGCCGGTTGGGAAACACCATATATTTT. It specifies CASRSRGRLGNTIYF.

The V gene is TRBV24-1, the J gene TRBJ2-1; TRBD2 matches 8 bases. This CDR3 spans 16 amino acids. Trimming took 3 bases from V and 8 from J; bases not matched to a gene: 11. Germline-derived CDR1 and CDR2 are KGHDR and SFDVKD. CDR3 residues: CATSDGGSGTGDEQFF. CDR3 in DNA: TGTGCCACCAGTGATGGGGGTAGCGGGACTGGAGATGAGCAGTTCTTC.

V usage is TRBV19 and J usage is TRBJ2-1, with 7 bases fitting TRBD2. The V gene end was trimmed by 8 bases and the J gene end by 3 bases; junction bases not matched to a gene: 4. The CDR3 sequence is 13 residues long. Germline CDR1 LNHDA, CDR2 SQIVND (reference sequence). CDR3 sequence (DNA): TGTGCCAGTTGGGCTAGCGGCTACAATGAGCAGTTCTTC. Its protein is CASWASGYNEQFF.

Concerning this clonotype: A much larger clone sits a single nucleotide away, making a read error possible. This sequence joins TRBV9 and TRBJ1-1; D remains unclear. CDR1 and CDR2 from the germline V gene are SGDLS and YYNGEE. The CDR3 runs 11 residues. Deletions cut 4 bases from V and 9 bases from J, with 10 bases between. This chain's CDR3 is CASSQGGKAFF. The CDR3 DNA reads as TGTGCCAGCAGCCAAGGAGGGAAAGCTTTCTTT. The variable domain in full, completed from reference TRBV9 and TRBJ1-1, reads DSGVTQTPKHLITATGQRVTLRCSPRSGDLSVYWYQQSLDQGLQFLIQYYNGEERAKGNILERFSAQQFPDLHSELNLSSLELGDSALYFCASSQGGKAFFGQGTRLTVV.

This clonotype showed up just a few times. The V and J genes are TRBV28 and TRBJ2-7; 7 bases are shared with TRBD1. CDR1 and CDR2 from the germline V gene are MDHEN and SYDVKM. The CDR3 extends over 16 amino acids. V lost 6 bases, J lost 0 bases, and 11 bases stayed unmatched. CDR3 DNA sequence: TGTGCCAGCAGGCCTGACGACAGGGTAAGCTCCTACGAGCAGTACTTC. Its protein is CASRPDDRVSSYEQYF. Full variable domain (rest looked up from reference TRBV28 and TRBJ2-7): DVKVTQSSRYLVKRTGEKVFLECVQDMDHENMFWYRQDPGLGLRLIYFSYDVKMKEKGDIPEGYSVSREKKERFSLILESASTNQTSMYLCASRPDDRVSSYEQYFGPGTRLTVT.

The chain recombines TRBV2 with TRBJ2-7, with D hard to call. Trimming took 7 bases from V and 7 from J, leaving 14 bases between them. CDR3 length: 12 residues. CDR1 and CDR2 from the germline V gene are SNHLY and FYNNEI. CDR3 sequence (DNA): TGTGCCAGCATGGTGGGAACCGGGGAGCAGTACTTC. Amino acid sequence: CASMVGTGEQYF.

The genes are TRBV24-1 and TRBJ2-2, with TRBD2 matching 13 bases. CDR3 size: 17 residues. V was clipped by 2 bases and J by 4 bases; unmatched bases: 3. CDR1 and CDR2 from the germline V gene are KGHDR and SFDVKD. This CDR3 reads CATSDSLAGGGTGELFF. The CDR3 nucleotides read TGTGCCACCAGTGATTCACTAGCGGGAGGGGGCACCGGGGAGCTGTTTTTT.

The J gene is TRBJ1-2, the V gene TRBV30; 8 bases map to TRBD1. Losses at the gene ends were 2 bases for V and 8 bases for J; bases not matched to a gene: 16. Germline values: CDR1 GTSNPN, CDR2 SVGIG (reference sequence). This CDR3 is built from 16 residues. The CDR3 here is CAWSNPRTGPSPGYTF. The CDR3 region has the DNA TGTGCCTGGAGTAATCCACGGACAGGGCCGTCTCCCGGCTACACCTTC. Filled out from reference TRBV30 and TRBJ1-2, the complete variable domain reads SQTIHQWPATLVQPVGSPLSLECTVEGTSNPNLYWYRQAAGRGLQLLFYSVGIGQISSEVPQNLSASRPQDRQFILSSKKLLLSDSGFYLCAWSNPRTGPSPGYTFGSGTRLTVV.

This clonotype showed up just once. This chain connects TRBV10-3 to TRBJ2-5; TRBD1 is a possible D gene (6 bases). The germline V gene encodes CDR1 ENHRY and CDR2 SYGVKD. Trimming shortened V by 3 bases and J by 2 bases, and 10 bases separated the two germline ends. This CDR3 has 14 residues. The CDR3 loop reads CAISDVGAQETQYF. In nucleotides, the CDR3 is TGTGCCATCAGTGATGTGGGGGCTCAAGAGACCCAGTACTTC.

The gene calls are TRBV19 and TRBJ2-6, with no clear D. V was trimmed by 4 bases and J by 10 bases, leaving 8 bases between them. This CDR3 region has 12 residues. Germline V lookup: CDR1 LNHDA, CDR2 SQIVND (reference sequence). CDR3 DNA: TGTGCCAGTAGTAGGCAGGCGAACGTCCTGACTTTC. This encodes CASSRQANVLTF.

CDR3 nucleotides: TGCGCCAGCAGCTCAATGGGGGGCCACAATGAGCAGTTCTTC. Its translation: CASSSMGGHNEQFF. V and J are TRBV5-1 and TRBJ2-7; either TRBD1 or TRBD2 may supply D (6 bases each). The tail of the sequence fits TRBJ2-1 better, so the J call may be wrong. This CDR3 has 14 amino acids. Germline V gene data show CDR1 as SGHRS and CDR2 as YFSETQ.

The genes are TRBV7-2 and TRBJ2-7; the D is unclear. This CDR3 region has 15 residues. Germline-derived CDR1 and CDR2 are SGHTA and FQGNSA. Trimming took off 5 bases at V and 0 bases at J, with 14 bases between the two ends. CDR3 sequence (DNA): TGTGCCAGCAGCCGTGGGCAGGCGGCCTCCTACGAGCAGTACTTC. This codes for CASSRGQAASYEQYF.